This T cell receptor (beta chain) was documented in a study of Graves' ophthalmopathy and Graves' hyperthyroidism (dated by TCRdb to the late 2010s). Concerning the study at large: Hyperthyroidism was considered stable if no progression to ophthalmopathy occurred within 18 months of follow-up. The study used signatures of the TCR beta repertoire to tell Graves' ophthalmopathy apart from Graves' hyperthyroidism and to predict which patients would progress to ophthalmopathy. In total, 135 blood samples were TCR-sequenced: approximately 40 ophthalmopathy, about 75 hyperthyroidism and some 17 hyperthyroidism-to-ophthalmopathy patients. To explore V-J signatures that distinguish ophthalmopathy from hyperthyroidism, a discovery set of roughly 98 patients was enrolled, made up of approximately 45 with ophthalmopathy and some 60 with stable hyperthyroidism. An independent validation cohort was composed of some 19 hyperthyroidism patients and around 15 patients who later progressed from hyperthyroidism to ophthalmopathy. T-cell repertoires of thyroid tissue and blood were compared in more than 5 hyperthyroidism patients. Following sampling, methimazole starting at 30 mg daily was administered to hyperthyroidism patients, and high-dose intravenous methylprednisolone was administered to ophthalmopathy patients.

What the authors observed across the whole study: In validation, the model predicted ophthalmopathy progression with about 70% sensitivity and less than 80% specificity; more than ten predicted patients were CT-confirmed with GO in a median of approximately 6.5 months. Sample size was not statistically predetermined, and group allocation was not concealed from the investigators. Most expanded thyroid clonotypes with a frequency above 0.001 also appeared in blood, which suggests that blood repertoires may reflect the immune response in the thyroid. In cross-validation, the 13-signature model distinguished ophthalmopathy from stable hyperthyroidism with around 90% sensitivity and 81.08% specificity, while in the test set the corresponding values were about 80% and 75%.

For repertoire sequencing, the TCR beta CDR3 regions were amplified from RNA transcripts. The first round was an RT-PCR using HTBI primers with the Qiagen OneStep RT-PCR kit, and this first round was followed by a second-round multiplex PCR, then size selection and purification. Libraries were sequenced on an Illumina HiSeq2000 using paired-end 100 bp reads. The authors' pipeline ran thus. SOAPnuke was used to process the reads, removing any read that contained adapters or uncalled bases, had a mean Phred below 15, or lacked an exact match to the constant primer or identifier. COPE v1.2.5 was used to merge the high-quality paired reads. Clonotypes were defined as unique nucleotide sequences and were aligned to IMGT TRB V, D and J references using MiTCR v1.1. The analysis was limited to V-J combinations with a frequency above 0.0001, which together covered 99% to 99.2% of the repertoires. A TCR clonal expansion and chaos score per V-J combination was defined as the ratio of F50 clonal expansion to chaos observed in the TCRdist matrix. Features were reduced by Welch's t-statistics and random forest to roughly 14 V-J combinations, which fed a naive Bayes classifier. The Morisita-Horn index was used to measure how similar the thyroid and blood repertoires were. TCRdb itself trimmed the public reads at Q25 with fastp, ran MiXCR and retained productive beta chains. Each record represents a unique CDR3 protein, reported with the most common genes and DNA among its rows. TCRdb's processing, not the study's, gives the V and J calls here. This sample is represented by about 1.1 million distinct CDR3 sequences; about two fifths of them were singletons. More than 9.5% of the sample is taken by the ten largest.

Hyperthyroidism patients were newly diagnosed, were aged 18 to 65 years, and had a disease duration under 2 months. Patients with other autoimmune diseases, uncontrolled infections, pregnancy or lactation were excluded. Clinical symptoms, serum thyroxine, TRAb, thyroid ultrasound and orbital computed tomography formed the basis of the diagnosis. Total RNA was extracted using Trizol reagent, and RNA quality was checked on an Agilent 2100 Bioanalyzer. V loses 5 bases of germline sequence and J loses 4 bases, and the interval between the two ends is 15 bases. Based on the germline V gene, the CDR1 and CDR2 sequences are MNHEY and SVGAGI. The CDR3 holds 14 amino acids from the cysteine to the phenylalanine. Solely the CDR3 DNA is kept, with 42 bases framed from the first base. Concerning this clonotype: Its target antigen remains unknown. The input lacks base qualities; no much larger clone sits a single base away.

The specimen sequenced was peripheral blood or thyroid tissue (not recorded which). This chain joins TRBV6-5 to TRBJ2-7; no D gene can be assigned with confidence. The sequence derives from an adult man with Graves' hyperthyroidism. The CDR3 has the sequence CASSPTVNPYEQYF. The DNA is as follows: TGTGCCAGCAGTCCCACAGTGAACCCGTACGAGCAGTACTTC.